This T cell receptor (beta chain) was observed in a study of T cells in Graves' hyperthyroidism and ophthalmopathy. Study-level background: At initial diagnosis, before any treatment had begun, peripheral blood was obtained. Study-wide points: Ophthalmopathy was told apart from stable hyperthyroidism by a 13 V-J model.

This clonotype was recorded a few times. Antigen specificity is unknown. A clone one base away is much larger, so this may be a read error. TCR beta CDR3 regions were amplified from RNA. HTBI primers were the set used in a first-round RT-PCR of the TCR CDR3. A single record per CDR3 protein comes from TCRdb applying MiXCR to the multiplex PCR reads. The sample lists 90,000 to 120,000 distinct CDR3 sequences, about 16% seen once, with about 44% in the top ten. The CDR3 extends over 14 amino acids. Looked up from germline, CDR1 is MDHEN and CDR2 is SYDVKM. The hyperthyroidism was newly diagnosed and had lasted under 2 months; the patients were aged 18 to 65.

This clonotype was sampled from a woman between 50 and 59 years old with Graves' hyperthyroidism. Material for sequencing was blood. V gene TRBV28 combines with J gene TRBJ2-4, with 7 nucleotides matching TRBD2. In nucleotides, the CDR3 is TGTGCCAGCAGGGGTTGGGGGGGGAAAAACATTCGGTACTTC. Protein: CASRGWGGKNIRYF.